This T cell receptor (beta chain) is drawn from a study of blood T cell repertoires in COVID-19. On the study more broadly: The origin of the acute and convalescent COVID-19 samples was the United States, Italy and Spain. T cells, B-cell-depleted T cells, or PBMCs provided the cDNA or gDNA that served as material.

In the study's own analysis: From reference gene primer amplification, estimates of nucleated cell counts were derived. Sequencing was performed with immunoSEQ multiplex PCR; in TCRdb, only in-frame clones are kept and a portion is missing. V and J calls and clone size are given by that table; D and trimming were obtained from the DNA. Of about 200,000 clones listed, 75% to 85% are singletons. Germline CDR1 and CDR2: SNHLY and FYNNEI. Trimming took 6 bases from V and 6 from J; bases not matched to a gene: 13. The CDR3 extends over 15 amino acids. Sequenced: peripheral blood. The origin of this receptor is a human donor in a cohort sampled during active COVID-19. The chain uses TRBV2 and TRBJ1-1, with 7 bases lining up with TRBD1. DNA of the CDR3: TGTGCCAGCAGGAGTAGAAGACAGGGTGGCGCTGAAGCTTTCTTT. Its translation is CASRSRRQGGAEAFF.